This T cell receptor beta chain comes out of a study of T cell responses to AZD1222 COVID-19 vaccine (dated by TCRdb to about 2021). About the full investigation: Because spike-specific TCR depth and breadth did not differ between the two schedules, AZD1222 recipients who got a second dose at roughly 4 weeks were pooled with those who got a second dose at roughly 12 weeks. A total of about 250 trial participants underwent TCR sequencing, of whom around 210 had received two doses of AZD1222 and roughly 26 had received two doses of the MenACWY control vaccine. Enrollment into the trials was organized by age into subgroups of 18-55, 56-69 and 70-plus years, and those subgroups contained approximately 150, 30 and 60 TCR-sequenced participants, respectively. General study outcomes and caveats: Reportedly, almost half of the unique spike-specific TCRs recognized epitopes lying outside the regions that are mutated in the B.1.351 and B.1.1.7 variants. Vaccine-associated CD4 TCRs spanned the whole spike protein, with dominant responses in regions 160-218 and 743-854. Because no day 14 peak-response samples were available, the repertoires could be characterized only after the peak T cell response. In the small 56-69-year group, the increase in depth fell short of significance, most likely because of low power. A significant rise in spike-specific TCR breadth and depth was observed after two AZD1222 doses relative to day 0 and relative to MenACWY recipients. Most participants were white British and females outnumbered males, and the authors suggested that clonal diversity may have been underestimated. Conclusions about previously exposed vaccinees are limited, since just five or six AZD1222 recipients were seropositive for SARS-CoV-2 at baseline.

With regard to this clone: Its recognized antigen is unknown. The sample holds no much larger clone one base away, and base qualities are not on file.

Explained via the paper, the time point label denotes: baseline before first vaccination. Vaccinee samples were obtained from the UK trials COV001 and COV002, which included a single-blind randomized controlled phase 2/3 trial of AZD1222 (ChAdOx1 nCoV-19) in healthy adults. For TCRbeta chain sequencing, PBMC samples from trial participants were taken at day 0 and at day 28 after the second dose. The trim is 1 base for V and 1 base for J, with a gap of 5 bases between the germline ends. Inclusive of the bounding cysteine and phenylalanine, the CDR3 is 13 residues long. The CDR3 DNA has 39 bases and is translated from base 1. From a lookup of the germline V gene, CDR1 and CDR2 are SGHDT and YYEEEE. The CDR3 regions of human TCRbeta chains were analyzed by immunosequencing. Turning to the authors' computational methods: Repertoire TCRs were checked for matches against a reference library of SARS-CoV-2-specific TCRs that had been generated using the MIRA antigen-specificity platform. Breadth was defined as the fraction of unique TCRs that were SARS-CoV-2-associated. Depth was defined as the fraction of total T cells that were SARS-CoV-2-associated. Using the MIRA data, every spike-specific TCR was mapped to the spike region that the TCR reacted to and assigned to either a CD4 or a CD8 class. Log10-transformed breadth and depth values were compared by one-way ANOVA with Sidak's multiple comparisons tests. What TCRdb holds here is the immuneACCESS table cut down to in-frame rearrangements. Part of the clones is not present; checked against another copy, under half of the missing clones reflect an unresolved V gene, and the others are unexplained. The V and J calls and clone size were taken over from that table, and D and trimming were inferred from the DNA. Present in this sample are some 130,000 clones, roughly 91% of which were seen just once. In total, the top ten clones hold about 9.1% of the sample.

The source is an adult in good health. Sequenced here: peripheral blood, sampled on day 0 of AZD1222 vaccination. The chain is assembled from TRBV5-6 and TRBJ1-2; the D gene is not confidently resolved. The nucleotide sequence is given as TGTGCCAGCAGCTTGTATGTTAACTATGGCTACACCTTC. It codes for CASSLYVNYGYTF.